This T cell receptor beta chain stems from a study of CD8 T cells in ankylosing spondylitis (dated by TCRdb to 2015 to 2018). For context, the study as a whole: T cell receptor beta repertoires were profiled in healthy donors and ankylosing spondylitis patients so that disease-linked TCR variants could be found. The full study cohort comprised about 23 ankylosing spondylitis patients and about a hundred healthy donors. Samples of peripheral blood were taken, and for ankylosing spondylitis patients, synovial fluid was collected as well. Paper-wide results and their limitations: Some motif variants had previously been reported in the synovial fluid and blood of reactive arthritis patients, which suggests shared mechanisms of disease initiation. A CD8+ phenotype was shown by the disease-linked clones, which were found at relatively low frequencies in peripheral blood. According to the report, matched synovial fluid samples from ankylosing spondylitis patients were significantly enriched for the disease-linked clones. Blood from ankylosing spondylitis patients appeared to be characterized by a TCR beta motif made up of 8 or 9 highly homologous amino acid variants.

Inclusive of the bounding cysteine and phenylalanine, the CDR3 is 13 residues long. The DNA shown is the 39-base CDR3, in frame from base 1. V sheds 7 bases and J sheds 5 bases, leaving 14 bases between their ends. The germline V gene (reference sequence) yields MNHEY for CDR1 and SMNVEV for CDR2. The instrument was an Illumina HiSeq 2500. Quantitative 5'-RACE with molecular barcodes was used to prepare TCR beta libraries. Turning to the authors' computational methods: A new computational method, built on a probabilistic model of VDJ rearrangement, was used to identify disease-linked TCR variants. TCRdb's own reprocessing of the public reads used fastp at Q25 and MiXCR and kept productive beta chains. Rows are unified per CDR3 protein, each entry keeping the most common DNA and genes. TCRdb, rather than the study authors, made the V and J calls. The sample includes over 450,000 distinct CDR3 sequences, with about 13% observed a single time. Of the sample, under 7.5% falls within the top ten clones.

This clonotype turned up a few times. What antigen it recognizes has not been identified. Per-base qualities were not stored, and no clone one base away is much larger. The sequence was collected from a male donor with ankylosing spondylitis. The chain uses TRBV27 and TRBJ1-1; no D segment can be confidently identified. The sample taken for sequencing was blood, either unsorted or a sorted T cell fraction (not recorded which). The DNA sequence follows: TGTGCCAGCAACCCGATATCAGGAACTGAAGCTTTCTTT. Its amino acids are CASNPISGTEAFF.